This paragraph reports one T cell receptor (beta chain). Germline assignment: CDR1 MDHEN and CDR2 SYDVKM. V gave up 1 base and J gave up 6 bases; unmatched junction bases: 9. CDR3 length equals 16 residues. Original processing methods: Estimates of nucleated cell counts were drawn from the amplification of reference gene primers. Data came from immunoSEQ multiplex PCR; TCRdb stores just in-frame clones and leaves some out. V and J calls and clone size come straight from that table; D and trimming were deduced from the DNA. This table has around 260,000 clones, roughly 83% appearing once. These data originate in a study of blood T cell repertoires in COVID-19. Study-level background: Samples representing acute and convalescent COVID-19 were sourced from the United States, Italy and Spain. Sources were T cells, B-cell-depleted T cells, or PBMCs; the material itself was cDNA or gDNA.

This clonotype originated in a man aged 60 to 75 who had recovered from COVID-19. What was sequenced was peripheral blood. This chain links TRBV28 with TRBJ2-4; 7 bases are a match to TRBD1. Written as DNA, the CDR3 is TGTGCCAGCAGTTTATTGGCAGAGGGGGCAAGAAACATTCAGTACTTC. This gives the protein CASSLLAEGARNIQYF.